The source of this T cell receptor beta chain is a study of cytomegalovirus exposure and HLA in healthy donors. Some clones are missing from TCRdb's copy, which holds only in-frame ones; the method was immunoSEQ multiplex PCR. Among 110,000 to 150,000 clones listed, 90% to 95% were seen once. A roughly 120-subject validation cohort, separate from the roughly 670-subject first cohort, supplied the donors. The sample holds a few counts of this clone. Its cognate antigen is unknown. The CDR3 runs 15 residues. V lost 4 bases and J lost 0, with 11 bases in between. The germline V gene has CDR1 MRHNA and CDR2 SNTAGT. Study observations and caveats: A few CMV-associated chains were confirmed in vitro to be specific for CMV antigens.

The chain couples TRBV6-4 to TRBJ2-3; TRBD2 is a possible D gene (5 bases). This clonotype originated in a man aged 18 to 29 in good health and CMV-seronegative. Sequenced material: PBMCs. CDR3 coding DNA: TGTGCCAGCAGTGTAAATCCGGGGAGCACAGATACGCAGTATTTT. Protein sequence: CASSVNPGSTDTQYF.